This is a list of T cell receptor beta chains from one sample in a study of graft-versus-host responses after intestinal transplantation. Some clones are missing from TCRdb's copy, which holds only in-frame ones; the method was immunoSEQ multiplex PCR. The data hold 14,000 to 15,000 clones, with about 95% observed a single time. The sequencing used PBMCs, collected 9 days after transplant. The receptors shown here come from a human patient who received an intestinal transplant, so some T cells may come from the graft donor. Each CDR3 is given with its conserved first and last residue. Fields, in order: clone size, D gene, J gene, V gene, CDR3 DNA, CDR3 protein. A D gene is named only where the DNA matches it firmly. Clone size is stated in some rows and not others, as once, few, many or a class when expanded.

>-|-|TRBJ2-1|TRBV15
TGTGCCACCAGCGGCCTTCAGGGAAATGAGCAGTTCTTC
CATSGLQGNEQFF
>-|-|TRBJ2-1|TRBV10-3
TGTGCCATCCCCGGCCCCTCCAATGAGCAGTTCTTC
CAIPGPSNEQFF
>-|-|TRBJ2-1|TRBV4-3
TGCGCCAGCAGCCAAGACTTTCCCTCAGCGGGCCCCTACAATGAGCAGTTCTTC
CASSQDFPSAGPYNEQFF
>-|TRBD2|TRBJ2-1|TRBV4-2
TGTGCCAGCAGCCGCCTCCCTTCCGGGACTAGCGGAACTATGAGCTCCTACAATGAGCAGTTCTTC
CASSRLPSGTSGTMSSYNEQFF
>once|-|TRBJ2-1|TRBV7-9
TGTGCCAGCAGCGAGGGAGGTTCTTCAGGAAATGAGCAGTTCTTC
CASSEGGSSGNEQFF
>-|-|TRBJ2-7|TRBV5-1
TGCGCCAGCAGCCAACGGGAGACCTACGAGCAGTACTTC
CASSQRETYEQYF
>-|-|TRBJ2-7|TRBV6-5
TGTGCCAGCAGTTTTTCCCCCCGGGGGAGCCGCTACGAGCAGTACTTC
CASSFSPRGSRYEQYF
>-|-|TRBJ1-5|TRBV30
TGTGCCTGGAGCAAAGCGAACAATCAGCCCCAGCATTTT
CAWSKANNQPQHF
>-|-|TRBJ2-1|TRBV30
TGTGCCTGGAGTCCCTACAATGAGCAGTTCTTC
CAWSPYNEQFF
>-|-|TRBJ1-5|TRBV7-9
TGTGCCAGCAGCCGACAGGATCAGCCCCAGCATTTT
CASSRQDQPQHF
>-|-|TRBJ2-1|TRBV11-2
TGTGCCAGCAGCTATGGCAAGAGAGCCTACAATGAGCAGTTCTTC
CASSYGKRAYNEQFF
>-|-|TRBJ2-1|TRBV11-2
TGTGCCAGTCAAAATTGGGGGGATTTAGACAATGAGCAGTTCTTC
CASQNWGDLDNEQFF
>-|-|TRBJ1-2|TRBV27
TGTGCCAGCAGTTTAAAGGTATACAACTATGGCTACACCTTC
CASSLKVYNYGYTF
>-|-|TRBJ1-4|TRBV18
TGTGCCAGCTCACCACCTGGGGAGGGGAGACTAACTAATGAAAAACTGTTTTTT
CASSPPGEGRLTNEKLFF
>-|-|TRBJ1-2|TRBV7-8
TGTGCCAGCAGCTTTCGGGGGGCTAACTATGGCTACACCTTC
CASSFRGANYGYTF
>-|-|TRBJ1-5|TRBV9
TGTGCCAGCAGCCCAGGGATCTACAATCAGCCCCAGCATTTT
CASSPGIYNQPQHF
>-|-|TRBJ1-2|TRBV4-1
TGCGCCAGCAGCCAAGATTCACGGCCGTCAAAGGATGGCTACACCTTC
CASSQDSRPSKDGYTF
>-|-|TRBJ1-1|TRBV30
TGTGCCTGGAGTCTGAACACTGAAGCTTTCTTT
CAWSLNTEAFF
>-|TRBD1|TRBJ2-1|TRBV28
TGTGCCAGCAGTTTATCCGGGACAGGGGTGGGGAATGAGCAGTTCTTC
CASSLSGTGVGNEQFF
>-|TRBD1|TRBJ1-2|TRBV25-1
TGTGCCAGCAGTGAATGGGGGACAGGGGCTGAACATGGCTACACCTTC
CASSEWGTGAEHGYTF
>-|-|TRBJ2-1|TRBV19
TGTGCCAGTAGTATCGTAGCCAGGGCGAATGAGCAGTTCTTC
CASSIVARANEQFF
>once|-|TRBJ2-7|TRBV27
TGTGCCAGCAGTTTATCGCCCTCAGGGACCTACGAGCAGTACTTC
CASSLSPSGTYEQYF
>-|TRBD1|TRBJ2-5|TRBV6-5
TGTGCCAGCAGACTTACAGGGGGTCGGGAGACCCAGTACTTC
CASRLTGGRETQYF
>-|-|TRBJ1-2|TRBV19
TGTGCCAGTAGTATACGGTCAACTACCTATGGCTACACCTTC
CASSIRSTTYGYTF
>-|-|TRBJ2-3|TRBV28
TGTGCCAGCCGATGGACAGATACGCAGTATTTT
CASRWTDTQYF
>-|TRBD2|TRBJ2-1|TRBV4-1
TGCGCCAGCAGCCAAGAAGATGGGCGGGACTACTCCTACAATGAGCAGTTCTTC
CASSQEDGRDYSYNEQFF
>-|-|TRBJ2-7|TRBV19
TGTGCCAGTAGTTGGGGCAGGGACTACGAGCAGTACTTC
CASSWGRDYEQYF
>once|TRBD1|TRBJ1-1|TRBV27
TGTGCCAGCAGTATCACCAGGGGGGCGAACACTGAAGCTTTCTTT
CASSITRGANTEAFF
>-|TRBD1|TRBJ2-7|TRBV5-6
TGTGCCAGCAGGGCAGGGGGCCGATACGAGCAGTACTTC
CASRAGGRYEQYF
>-|-|TRBJ2-1|TRBV27
TGTGCCAGCAGCCTTCGGGGTTACAATGAGCAGTTCTTC
CASSLRGYNEQFF
>-|TRBD1|TRBJ1-1|TRBV19
TGTGCCAGTAGTAGGGGACAGGGGATGATGAACACTGAAGCTTTCTTT
CASSRGQGMMNTEAFF